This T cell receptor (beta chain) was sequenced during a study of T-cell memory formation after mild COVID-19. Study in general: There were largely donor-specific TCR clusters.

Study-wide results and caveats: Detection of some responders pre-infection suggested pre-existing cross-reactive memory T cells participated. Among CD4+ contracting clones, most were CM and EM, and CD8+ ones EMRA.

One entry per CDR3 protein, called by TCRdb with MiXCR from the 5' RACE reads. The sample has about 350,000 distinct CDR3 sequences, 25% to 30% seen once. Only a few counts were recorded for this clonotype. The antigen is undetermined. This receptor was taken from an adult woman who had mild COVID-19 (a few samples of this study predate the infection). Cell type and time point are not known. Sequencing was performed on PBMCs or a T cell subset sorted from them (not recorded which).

CDR3 bases: TGTGCCAGCAGCCAGGGGGGGGGCTTTCTGAACACTGAAGCTTTCTTT. Translation gives CASSQGGGFLNTEAFF. The chain combines TRBV7-9 with TRBJ1-1; 7 nucleotides align to TRBD1. Trimming took 5 bases from V and 0 from J; bases not matched to a gene: 9. CDR1 and CDR2 (germline): SEHNR, FQNEAQ (reference sequence). CDR3 length: 16 amino acids.